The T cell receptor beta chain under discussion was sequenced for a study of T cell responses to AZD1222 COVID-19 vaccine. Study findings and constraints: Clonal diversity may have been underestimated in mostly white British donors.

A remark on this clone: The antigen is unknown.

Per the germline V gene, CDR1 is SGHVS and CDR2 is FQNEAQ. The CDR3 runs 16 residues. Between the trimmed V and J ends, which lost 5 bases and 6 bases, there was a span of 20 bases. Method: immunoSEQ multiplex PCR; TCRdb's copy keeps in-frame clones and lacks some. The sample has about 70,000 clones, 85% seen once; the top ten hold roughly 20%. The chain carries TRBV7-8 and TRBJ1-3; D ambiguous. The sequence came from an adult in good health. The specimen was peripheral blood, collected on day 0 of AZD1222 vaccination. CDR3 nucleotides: TGTGCCAGCAGCATAATTCGAAGGTCTCTGGAAAACACCATATATTTT. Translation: CASSIIRRSLENTIYF.